Listed below are T cell receptor beta chains from one sample, sequenced in a study of immunodeficiency. Some clones are missing from TCRdb's copy, which holds only in-frame ones; the method was immunoSEQ multiplex PCR. The sample holds about 1,400 clones, about 93% seen once. The sample comprised CD8+ T cells from blood. These receptors all come from a human donor in good health. The CDR3 runs from the conserved cysteine through the conserved F or W. A D gene is named only where the DNA matches it firmly. Only part of the rows carry a size: once, few, many, or a class if the clone is expanded.

.	TRBD1	TRBV13	TRBJ2-7	TGTGCCAGCAGCGTGGGACAGGGAGCCTACGAGCAGTACTTC	CASSVGQGAYEQYF
.	.	TRBV29-1	TRBJ1-2	TGCAGCGTTGAAGATCAGGGAAATATTAACTATGGCTACACCTTC	CSVEDQGNINYGYTF
.	TRBD1	TRBV19	TRBJ1-5	TGTGCCAGTAGTTTTGACAGGGGCCAGCATTTT	CASSFDRGQHF
.	TRBD2	TRBV2	TRBJ2-1	TGTGCCATAGCGGGTCCTGAGCAGTTCTTC	CAIAGPEQFF
.	.	TRBV19	TRBJ1-2	TGTGCCAGTAGTTTCGGGGGCCAGGTGGTCGGCTACACCTTC	CASSFGGQVVGYTF
.	.	TRBV7-2	TRBJ1-6	TGTGCCAGCAGCTTAGCAGGGGGCTCCTATAATTCACCCCTCCACTTT	CASSLAGGSYNSPLHF
.	TRBD2	TRBV7-8	TRBJ2-2	TGTGCCAGCAGCCAGAGACTAGCGGGGGAGAAGGTCGGGGAGCTGTTTTTT	CASSQRLAGEKVGELFF
.	.	TRBV19	TRBJ2-7	TGTGCCAGTAGTAAGGTAACAACCCTCCCCTACGAGCAGTACTTC	CASSKVTTLPYEQYF
.	.	TRBV27	TRBJ1-1	TGTGCCAGCAGTTTATCGGGTCGACCGAACACTGAAGCTTTCTTT	CASSLSGRPNTEAFF
.	TRBD1	TRBV6-5	TRBJ2-1	TGTGCCAGCAGCACAGGACAGGGGCAATACAATGAGCAGTTCTTC	CASSTGQGQYNEQFF
.	.	TRBV6-5	TRBJ1-1	TGTGCCAGCGGGGTATCAGTGAACACTGAAGCTTTCTTT	CASGVSVNTEAFF
.	.	TRBV30	TRBJ2-7	TGTGCCTGCACGGGAAGGGACTCCTACGAGCAGTACTTC	CACTGRDSYEQYF
.	.	TRBV7-2	TRBJ2-1	TGTGCCAGCAGCCCGGTGGGTTTCAATACCTACAATGAGCAGTTCTTC	CASSPVGFNTYNEQFF
.	.	TRBV19	TRBJ1-5	TGTGCCAGTAGGACCAGGATTTTCTATAGCAATCAGCCCCAGCATTTT	CASRTRIFYSNQPQHF
.	.	TRBV9	TRBJ2-3	TGTGCCAGCAGCGCCGGGACCTCACCGGATACGCAGTATTTT	CASSAGTSPDTQYF
.	.	TRBV9	TRBJ2-2	TGTGCCAGCAGCGGACCGGGACGGACGAACACCGGGGAGCTGTTTTTT	CASSGPGRTNTGELFF
.	TRBD2	TRBV20-1	TRBJ2-1	TGCAGTGCTAGTGGAAGTAGCGGGGGGCTGAACAATGAGCAGTTCTTC	CSASGSSGGLNNEQFF
.	.	TRBV6-5	TRBJ1-2	TGTGCCAGCAGCTCAGGACAGCTCGAGGGCTATGGCTACACCTTC	CASSSGQLEGYGYTF
once	.	TRBV7-2	TRBJ1-6	TGTGCCAGCAGCTTAAGTGACTTTAATTCACCCCTCCACTTT	CASSLSDFNSPLHF
.	.	TRBV29-1	TRBJ1-2	TGCAGCGTTGAGGACAGCCCTAATGGCTACACCTTC	CSVEDSPNGYTF
.	.	TRBV27	TRBJ2-3	TGTGCCAGCAGTTCCGACACAGATACGCAGTATTTT	CASSSDTDTQYF
.	.	TRBV3-1/TRBV3-2	TRBJ1-2	TGTGCCAGCAGCCAAGATGGTGGCGCCGGATATGGCTACACCTTC	CASSQDGGAGYGYTF
.	TRBD1	TRBV18	TRBJ2-5	TGTGCCAGCTCACCGTTCCCCCCGGGACAGAAAGAGACCCAGTACTTC	CASSPFPPGQKETQYF
.	.	TRBV27	TRBJ2-3	TGTGCCAGCAGTCCAGCAGGGGAATGGTCAGATACGCAGTATTTT	CASSPAGEWSDTQYF
.	TRBD1	TRBV29-1	TRBJ1-1	TGCAGCGTTGGGACAGGGGCTGCTGAAGCTTTCTTT	CSVGTGAAEAFF
.	TRBD1	TRBV10-3	TRBJ2-2	TGTGCCATCAAGCGGACAGGGCCACTTAACACCGGGGAGCTGTTTTTT	CAIKRTGPLNTGELFF
.	.	TRBV6-5	TRBJ1-1	TGTGCCAGCACTCGAGGCATGAACACTGAAGCTTTCTTT	CASTRGMNTEAFF
.	TRBD1	TRBV29-1	TRBJ1-2	TGCAGCGTTGACCCCGGGACAGGGACCCCCTACTATGGCTACACCTTC	CSVDPGTGTPYYGYTF
.	.	TRBV9	TRBJ2-1	TGTGCCAGCAGCGTAGAAGGGCACAATGAGCAGTTCTTC	CASSVEGHNEQFF
.	.	TRBV6-2/TRBV6-3	TRBJ2-2	TGTGCCAGCAGTTACAGGGACACCGGGGAGCTGTTTTTT	CASSYRDTGELFF
.	.	TRBV6-2/TRBV6-3	TRBJ2-7	TGTGCCAGCAGTTACGCTGGTGCCTACGAGCAGTACTTC	CASSYAGAYEQYF
.	.	TRBV2	TRBJ1-1	TGTGCCAGCGGGAGGGGCGCCACTGAAGCTTTCTTT	CASGRGATEAFF
once	.	TRBV5-1	TRBJ1-1	TGCGCCAGCAGCTTGCCATCCGGGACGACTGAAGCTTTCTTT	CASSLPSGTTEAFF
.	.	TRBV7-2	TRBJ2-5	TGTGCCAGCAGGCCCACACAGGGCCTCGGTCAAGAGACCCAGTACTTC	CASRPTQGLGQETQYF
.	.	TRBV6-5	TRBJ1-4	TGTGCCAGCAGTTACTCGTCGGGAGTCGGGGAAGAACTGTTTTTT	CASSYSSGVGEELFF